A selection of T cell receptor beta chains follows, all from one sample in a study of control samples from healthy donors and cancer patients. Produced via immunoSEQ multiplex PCR; TCRdb's table is partial and in-frame only. The data hold 200,000 to 250,000 clones, with just under 95% observed a single time. The specimen sequenced was blood. The source of these receptors is a middle-aged man in good health. Both conserved end residues are part of each CDR3. The D gene is left open where the match is weak. Expanded clones are given a class, and other clones once, few, many or no size at all.

- | - | TRBJ1-3 | TRBV2 | TGTGCCAGCAGAACGGAGGCTGGAAACACCATATATTTT | CASRTEAGNTIYF
- | - | TRBJ1-3 | TRBV4-2 | TGTGCCAGCAGCCAAGAGGACAGCTCTGGAAACACCATATATTTT | CASSQEDSSGNTIYF
TRBD1 | - | TRBJ1-1 | TRBV5-1 | TGCGCCAGCAGCTTGAAGGGGGCTCTGGGCACTGAAGCTTTCTTT | CASSLKGALGTEAFF
- | - | TRBJ1-2 | TRBV21-1 | TGTGCCAGCAGCAAAGGACAGGATGTCTTTGACTATGGCTACACCTTC | CASSKGQDVFDYGYTF
- | - | TRBJ1-6 | TRBV10-3 | TGTGCCATCAGGGCGAGGGGTTCTAATTCACCCCTCCACTTT | CAIRARGSNSPLHF
- | - | TRBJ2-3 | TRBV24-1 | TGTGCCACCAGTGATTTGGCAGGGGAGGGCACAGATACGCAGTATTTT | CATSDLAGEGTDTQYF
- | - | TRBJ2-2 | TRBV5-1 | TGCGCCAGCAGCTTGTTCAGGGCCGGGGAGCTGTTTTTT | CASSLFRAGELFF
TRBD1 | - | TRBJ1-3 | TRBV6-1 | TGTGCCAGCAGTGACAGCCGGGACAGGGCAACTCTCTGGAAACACCATATATTT | CASSDSRDRATLWKHHIF
- | - | TRBJ2-1 | TRBV12-3/TRBV12-4 | TGTGCCAGCAGTTTATATAGGGCCAATGAGCAGTTCTTC | CASSLYRANEQFF
- | once | TRBJ2-7 | TRBV18 | TGTGCCAGCTCCCCCACAGGGCGGCCCTACGAGCAGTACTTC | CASSPTGRPYEQYF
- | - | TRBJ1-1 | TRBV25-1 | TGTGCCAGCAGTGTAAACACTGAAGCTTTCTTT | CASSVNTEAFF
- | - | TRBJ2-6 | TRBV7-3 | TGTGCCAGCAGCCCAACTGGGGCCAACGTCCTGACTTTC | CASSPTGANVLTF
- | - | TRBJ1-4 | TRBV5-8 | TGTGCCAGCAACTTGGGGGCGGGGATTGCAACTAATGAAAAACTGTTTTTT | CASNLGAGIATNEKLFF
- | - | TRBJ2-3 | TRBV5-1 | TGCGCCAGCAGACATAGCGGATATAGCACAGATACGCAGTATTTT | CASRHSGYSTDTQYF
- | - | TRBJ2-5 | TRBV28 | TGTGCCAGCAGTTTAGGCCTAGGAGAGACCCAGTACTTC | CASSLGLGETQYF
- | once | TRBJ2-1 | TRBV5-1 | TGCGCCAGCAGCTTCGGGCAGCCCCGTCGCTACAATGAGCAGTTCTTC | CASSFGQPRRYNEQFF
TRBD1 | - | TRBJ1-2 | TRBV5-6 | TGTGCCAGCAGCTTGAGGGGGACAGGCCTCTATGGCTACACCTTC | CASSLRGTGLYGYTF
TRBD1 | once | TRBJ1-2 | TRBV3-1/TRBV3-2 | TGTGCCAGCAGCCAAATGACAGGGGCAATATATGGCTACACCTTC | CASSQMTGAIYGYTF
TRBD2 | - | TRBJ2-5 | TRBV4-1 | TGCGCCAGCAGCCATTCTAGCGGGGGAGCCTTAGAGACCCAGTACTTC | CASSHSSGGALETQYF
- | - | TRBJ1-1 | TRBV6-5 | TGTGCCAGCAGTTACTCGAGCTTTTTACGGGAGGCTTTCTTT | CASSYSSFLREAFF
TRBD1 | - | TRBJ1-5 | TRBV30 | TGTGCCTTCTACGACAGGGCCAGCAATCAGCCCCAGCATTTT | CAFYDRASNQPQHF
- | once | TRBJ1-2 | TRBV6-2/TRBV6-3 | TGTGCCAGCAGTTACGGCGCAAACTATGGCTACACCTTC | CASSYGANYGYTF
- | - | TRBJ1-1 | TRBV5-5 | TGTGCCAGCAGCTTTGACCCTGACACTGAAGCTTTCTTT | CASSFDPDTEAFF
TRBD1 | - | TRBJ1-1 | TRBV5-6 | TGTGCCAGCAGCTTTAGGGGGCATGGGGGAGTAGCTTTCTTT | CASSFRGHGGVAFF
TRBD1 | - | TRBJ2-5 | TRBV5-5 | TGTGCCAGCAGCTCCTGGACAGGGAAGGAGACCCAGTACTTC | CASSSWTGKETQYF
TRBD1 | - | TRBJ1-6 | TRBV2 | TGTGCCAGCATTGGGACAGGCTCACCCCTCCACTTT | CASIGTGSPLHF
- | once | TRBJ2-1 | TRBV6-5 | TGTGCCAGCCGCCCCGGGCTTAGCTCCTACAATGAGCAGTTCTTC | CASRPGLSSYNEQFF
TRBD1 | - | TRBJ1-1 | TRBV15 | TGTGCCACCAGCAGAGACCCCGGGACAGGGCCGAACACTGAAGCTTTCTTT | CATSRDPGTGPNTEAFF
TRBD2 | - | TRBJ2-5 | TRBV9 | TGTGCCAGCAGCGCGTGGGGACTAGCGCCCCCGGAGACCCAGTACTTC | CASSAWGLAPPETQYF
- | few | TRBJ2-7 | TRBV27 | TGTGCCAGCAGTTTAGGTCGTCCGGGACAGGGCCTGTCGGGGGGGTACGAGCAGTACTTC | CASSLGRPGQGLSGGYEQYF
TRBD1 | - | TRBJ1-6 | TRBV5-4 | TGTGCCAGCAGCTTGTTAGGACAGGGACGTTCACCCCTCCACTTT | CASSLLGQGRSPLHF
- | - | TRBJ1-1 | TRBV28 | TGTGCCAGCAGCCCGCCCGTGCGTGGGATCACTGAAGCTTTCTTT | CASSPPVRGITEAFF
TRBD2 | - | TRBJ2-3 | TRBV5-1 | TGCGCCAGCAGCCCTGGTCCGGAGCGGGGGGGCACAGATACGCAGTATTTT | CASSPGPERGGTDTQYF
- | - | TRBJ1-5 | TRBV19 | TGTGCCAGTAGTATAACCGGGACGGAGAGTAATCAGCCCCAGCATTTT | CASSITGTESNQPQHF
TRBD1 | - | TRBJ1-6 | TRBV10-3 | TGTGCCATCAGTGTTACAGGGGGGGATAATTCACCCCTCCACTTT | CAISVTGGDNSPLHF
- | - | TRBJ1-6 | TRBV19 | TGTGCCAGTGGATACAGAGAAAATTCACCCCTCCACTTT | CASGYRENSPLHF
TRBD1 | - | TRBJ1-2 | TRBV24-1 | TGTGCCACCAGTGACCGCCAGGGGGACTATGGCTACACCTTC | CATSDRQGDYGYTF
- | - | TRBJ1-6 | TRBV5-6 | TGTGCCAGCAGCTTTCAGGAGTTGAGGAATTCACCCCTCCACTTT | CASSFQELRNSPLHF
- | - | TRBJ1-3 | TRBV10-3 | TGTGCCATCAGTGAGTCAGGGACGCACGGAAACACCATATATTTT | CAISESGTHGNTIYF
TRBD2 | - | TRBJ2-1 | TRBV5-1 | TGCGCCAGCAGCTTTCCGGGGGGCAATGAGCAGTTCTTC | CASSFPGGNEQFF
TRBD1 | - | TRBJ2-5 | TRBV19 | TGTGCCAGTAGTTCCCCCGGGACAGGCCAAGAGACCCAGTACTTC | CASSSPGTGQETQYF
- | few | TRBJ2-1 | TRBV6-5 | TGTGCCAGCAGGTCAACACAGGGTAAAAATGAGCAGTTCTTC | CASRSTQGKNEQFF
- | - | TRBJ2-3 | TRBV5-1 | TGCGCCAGCGACCAAGGCGGGATGGGAGATACGCAGTATTTT | CASDQGGMGDTQYF
- | - | TRBJ2-3 | TRBV15 | TGTGCCACCAGCAGAGATGTTAGAAAGGATACGCAGTATTTT | CATSRDVRKDTQYF
- | - | TRBJ2-1 | TRBV7-2 | TGTGCCAGCAGCTTAAACGGCTACAATGAGCAGTTCTTC | CASSLNGYNEQFF